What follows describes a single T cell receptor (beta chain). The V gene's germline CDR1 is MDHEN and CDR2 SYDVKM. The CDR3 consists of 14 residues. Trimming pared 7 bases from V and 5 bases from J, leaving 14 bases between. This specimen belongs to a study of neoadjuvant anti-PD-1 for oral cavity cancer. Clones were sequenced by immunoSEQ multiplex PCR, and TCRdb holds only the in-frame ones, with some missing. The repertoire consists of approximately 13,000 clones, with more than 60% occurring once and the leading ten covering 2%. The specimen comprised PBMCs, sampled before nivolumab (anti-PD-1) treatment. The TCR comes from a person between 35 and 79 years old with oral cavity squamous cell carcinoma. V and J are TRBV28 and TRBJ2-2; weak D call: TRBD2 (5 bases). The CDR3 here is CASIWTPETGELFF. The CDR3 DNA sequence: TGTGCCAGCATTTGGACTCCTGAGACCGGGGAGCTGTTTTTT.